The 20 T cell receptor beta chains reported below all come from one sample, sequenced in a study of beta chain features in type 1 diabetes. Study-level results: Type 1 diabetes patients had moderately but significantly shorter TCRB CDR3s in all four CD4+ subsets.

Of the isolated RNA, all was reverse transcribed, and so the sequenced material was expressed TCRB transcripts. The repertoire was sequenced with immunoSEQ multiplex PCR; TCRdb's copy has only in-frame clones and lacks some. The table records more than 120,000 clones, roughly an eighth of them present only once. Their antigens remain unidentified. Sequenced input: central memory CD4+ T cells from blood. These receptors were taken from a man aged 18 to 30 with type 1 diabetes.

The CDR3 nucleotides read TGTGCCAGCAGCGTAGCTGTTCTCGGGGCAGATACGCAGTATTTT. Amino acid sequence: CASSVAVLGADTQYF. The chain links TRBV9 to TRBJ2-3, with D possibly matching TRBD2 (5 bases). From germline, CDR1 is SGDLS and CDR2 YYNGEE. This CDR3 has 15 residues. Trimming took 0 bases from V and 4 from J, leaving 12 bases between them.

The CDR3 coding sequence is TGTGCCAGCAGTAACCACAGGGACACCGGGGAGCTGTTTTTT. It encodes CASSNHRDTGELFF. V is TRBV6-5 and J is TRBJ2-2; D may be TRBD1 (6 bases). CDR1 is MNHEY and CDR2 is SVGAGI in the germline V gene. V gave up 5 bases and J gave up 3 bases, with 10 bases separating them. The CDR3 is 14 residues long.

Comment on this clone: Other DNA variants within this sample encode the same CDR3. J is TRBJ2-7 and V is TRBV11-2; D gene uncertain. There are 13 residues in the CDR3. Germline V gene sequence: CDR1 SGHAT, CDR2 FQNNGV. Trimming shortened V by 1 base and J by 3 bases, and 7 bases separated the two germline ends. CDR3 region: CASSLGTHYEQYF. CDR3 in DNA: TGTGCCAGCAGCTTAGGGACCCACTACGAGCAGTACTTC.

V is TRBV7-2 and J is TRBJ2-1; TRBD2 might be the D (5 bases). Trimming shortened V by 5 bases and J by 10 bases, and 12 bases separated the two germline ends. The germline V gene encodes CDR1 SGHTA and CDR2 FQGNSA. CDR3 length equals 12 residues. The CDR3: CASSRGGREQFF. CDR3 bases: TGTGCCAGCAGCCGTGGAGGAAGGGAGCAGTTCTTC.

V is TRBV13 and J is TRBJ1-1, with D hard to call. The ends were cut back, 0 bases at V and 1 base at J, with 6 bases in the middle. The CDR3 contains 14 residues. Germline CDR1 and CDR2: PRHDT and FYEKMQ (reference sequence). The DNA for the CDR3 is TGTGCCAGCAGCTTAGGACAGACGAACACTGAAGCTTTCTTT. Its translation is CASSLGQTNTEAFF.

The chain couples TRBV11-2 to TRBJ1-5; D perhaps matches TRBD1 (5 bases). The V end was cut by 3 bases, the J end by 2 bases, with 17 bases between. The germline V gene has CDR1 SGHAT and CDR2 FQNNGV. The CDR3 is 17 residues long. The CDR3 DNA reads as TGTGCCAGCAGCTTGGCTGGGGCAGGGAGTGGCAATCAGCCCCAGCATTTT. This translates into CASSLAGAGSGNQPQHF.

J is TRBJ2-7 and V is TRBV7-6; D gene unclear. Trimming removed 5 bases at V and 5 bases at J, with 13 bases between. Germline CDR1 is SGHVS and CDR2 is FNYEAQ. This CDR3 has 13 amino acids. The CDR3 coding sequence is TGTGCCAGCAGCCGACAAGAACGGGACGAGCAGTACTTC. Amino acids: CASSRQERDEQYF. The full variable domain, with the rest looked up from reference TRBV7-6 and TRBJ2-7, is GAGVSQSPRYKVTKRGQDVALRCDPISGHVSLYWYRQALGQGPEFLTYFNYEAQQDKSGLPNDRFSAERPEGSISTLTIQRTEQRDSAMYRCASSRQERDEQYFGPGTRLTVT.

The chain employs TRBV7-2 and TRBJ2-1, with D tentatively TRBD2 (5 bases). Trimming took off 4 bases at V and 1 base at J, with 14 bases between the two ends. Per the germline V gene, CDR1 is SGHTA and CDR2 is FQGNSA. The CDR3 is made up of 16 amino acids. The CDR3 reads CASSSPTRGSYNEQFF. As DNA, the CDR3 is TGTGCCAGCAGCTCCCCGACACGAGGGTCCTACAATGAGCAGTTCTTC.

The V call is TRBV5-1, the J call TRBJ1-5, with D perhaps TRBD1 (5 bases). The V gene's germline CDR1 is SGHRS and CDR2 YFSETQ. Trimming left V 4 bases short and J 3 bases short, with 14 bases between. The CDR3 is made up of 15 amino acids. The CDR3 sequence: CASSPTGLYNQPQHF. As DNA, the CDR3 is TGCGCCAGCAGCCCCACGGGACTTTACAATCAGCCCCAGCATTTT.

Only a few counts were recorded for this clone. This same CDR3 is encoded by further DNA sequences in the sample. This chain links TRBV4-1 with TRBJ2-7, with D possibly matching TRBD1 (5 bases). Germline CDR1 and CDR2: MGHRA and YSYEKL. This CDR3 is built from 14 residues. The ends were cut back, 1 base at V and 3 bases at J, with 10 bases in the middle. The DNA for the CDR3 is TGCGCCAGCAGCCAAGGTACAGGAGACTACGAGCAGTACTTC. Encoded protein: CASSQGTGDYEQYF.

This clone was seen a handful of times. The J gene is TRBJ2-6, the V gene TRBV6-5, with 8 positions matching TRBD1. With 6 bases clipped from V and 2 bases from J, the junction kept 3 bases outside the gene matches. Germline V CDR1 and CDR2: MNHEY, SVGAGI. This CDR3 region has 15 residues. As DNA, the CDR3 is TGTGCCAGCAGGGGACAGGCGACTGGGGCCAACGTCCTGACTTTC. It encodes CASRGQATGANVLTF.

In its sample, this clone was seen many times. The rearrangement joins TRBV19 to TRBJ2-3; no firm D call. Trimming removed 4 bases at V and 4 bases at J, with 9 bases between. This CDR3 has 13 residues. Germline CDR1 LNHDA, CDR2 SQIVND (reference sequence). The DNA of the CDR3 is TGTGCCAGTAGTACCGGGTGGCCAGATACGCAGTATTTT. Protein sequence: CASSTGWPDTQYF.

The chain recombines TRBV5-8 with TRBJ2-3, with 9 nucleotides matching TRBD1. Germline V CDR1 and CDR2: SGHTS, YDEGEE. The CDR3 is made up of 15 amino acids. The trim removed 3 bases at V and 3 bases at J, leaving 5 bases unmatched. The CDR3 DNA reads TGTGCCAGCAGCTGGACAGGGGATAGTACAGATACGCAGTATTTT. Translating it yields CASSWTGDSTDTQYF.

This clone was recorded many times. This chain connects TRBV15 to TRBJ1-5, with D possibly being TRBD1 (5 bases). The V gene's germline CDR1 is LNHNV and CDR2 YYDKDF (reference sequence). The CDR3 covers 15 residues. Trimming removed 7 bases from V and 3 bases from J, with 16 bases in between. CDR3 sequence: CATNTKGALNQPQHF. The CDR3 region has the DNA TGTGCCACCAATACCAAAGGGGCACTCAATCAGCCCCAGCATTTT.

This clone was picked up many times. The rearrangement joins TRBV25-1 to TRBJ2-7; tentatively, D is TRBD2 (7 bases). The CDR3 length is 14 residues. Germline CDR1 reads MGHDK; CDR2 reads SYGVNS. V was pared by 4 bases and J by 4 bases, with 14 bases between. The CDR3 region has the DNA TGTGCCAGCAGTGTGCAAGGGGGAGGGTACGAGCAGTACTTC. Residues: CASSVQGGGYEQYF.

The sample holds many counts of this clone. V gene TRBV29-1 combines with J gene TRBJ2-4, with TRBD2 identical over 10 bases. The V and J ends lost 5 bases and 13 bases, in that order; junction bases with no gene match: 8. The length of the CDR3 is 12 residues. Germline loops: CDR1 SQVTM, CDR2 ANQGSEA. CDR3 protein: CSVNLAGALQYF. CDR3 nucleotide sequence: TGCAGCGTTAACCTAGCGGGGGCTCTACAGTACTTC.

This clone has only a few counts. This chain links TRBV7-9 with TRBJ2-7; D ambiguous. This CDR3 spans 12 amino acids. The V end lost 2 bases, the J end lost 3 bases, and 5 bases lay between the germline ends. CDR1 is SEHNR, CDR2 FQNEAQ, per germline (reference sequence). Here the CDR3 DNA reads TGTGCCAGCAGCTTACCGAGCTACGAGCAGTACTTC. Amino acids: CASSLPSYEQYF.

V and J are TRBV5-1 and TRBJ1-2; tentative D call: TRBD1 (6 bases). Looked up from germline, CDR1 is SGHRS and CDR2 is YFSETQ. The CDR3 spans 14 residues. With 4 bases removed from V and 2 bases from J, the gap between germline ends came to 12 bases. CDR3 sequence (DNA): TGCGCCAGCAGCCCAGATGGACAGAACTATGGCTACACCTTC. This encodes CASSPDGQNYGYTF.

This clone was counted a few times. The rearrangement uses TRBV7-9 and TRBJ1-3; D unresolved. CDR1 SEHNR and CDR2 FQNEAQ come from the germline V gene (reference sequence). The CDR3 spans 14 residues. V was cut by 6 bases and J by 0 bases, with 9 bases left in between. This CDR3 reads CASRLADSGNTIYF. In DNA form, the CDR3 reads TGTGCCAGCAGACTCGCGGACTCTGGAAACACCATATATTTT.

The rearrangement joins TRBV6-5 to TRBJ2-1; 7 bases are a match to TRBD1. With 6 bases clipped from V and 9 bases from J, the junction kept 11 bases outside the gene matches. The CDR3 consists of 14 residues. CDR1 is MNHEY, CDR2 SVGAGI, per germline. In nucleotides, the CDR3 is TGTGCCAGCAGACCCGGAAACAACAGGGGTGAGCAGTTCTTC. It translates to CASRPGNNRGEQFF.